This T cell receptor (beta chain) was sequenced for a study of chemoradiotherapy in HPV16-positive cancers. At the level of the study: A couple of HPV16-positive patients' cells yielded candidate HPV-specific clones and common motifs.

The germline V and J ends were trimmed by 0 bases and 0 bases, with 7 bases remaining between them. This CDR3 is 15 amino acids long. Germline V gene sequence: CDR1 SGHKS, CDR2 YYEKEE (reference sequence). The method was immunoSEQ multiplex PCR; TCRdb's version includes in-frame clones alone and lacks a portion of them. Of around 29,000 clones in the sample, around 93% were seen once. This clone was counted a few times. Its specificity is unknown. Findings of the study overall: Non-HPV-specific T cells did not expand in tumors during treatment, whereas candidate HPV-specific clones and E7-related motifs did. In HPV16-positive patients, HPV-responsive T-cell expansion tracked better recurrence-free survival.

This sequence originates from a human donor with HPV-associated anogenital cancer. V and J are TRBV5-5 and TRBJ1-3, with unresolved D. Specimen: blood, collected from a patient who underwent chemoradiotherapy. The CDR3 loop is CASSLDMTSGNTIYF. The DNA of the CDR3 is TGTGCCAGCAGCTTGGATATGACCTCTGGAAACACCATATATTTT.